This T cell receptor beta chain was sequenced in a study of blood T cell repertoires in COVID-19. Study-level information: COVID-19 samples collected from the United States, Italy and Spain covered acute and convalescent phases. T cells, B-cell-depleted T cells, or PBMCs supplied cDNA or gDNA.

The CDR3 extends over 14 amino acids. Germline V gene lookup returns CDR1 GTSNPN and CDR2 SVGIG (reference sequence). Trimming cost V 3 bases and J 3 bases, with 15 bases left between them. In the original processing: Counts of nucleated cells, estimated from reference gene primer amplification, were obtained. Using immunoSEQ multiplex PCR, the repertoire was profiled, and TCRdb retains in-frame clones only, with some absent. That table supplies the V and J calls and clone size; D and trimming were determined from the DNA. The data contain about 60,000 clones, 90% of them singletons. This chain links TRBV30 with TRBJ2-7; D is unclear. This TCR was recovered from a man in his sixties with active COVID-19. Sequencing was performed on peripheral blood. The CDR3 protein is CAWRVYGVNYEQYF. The DNA for the CDR3 is TGTGCCTGGAGGGTCTACGGAGTCAACTACGAGCAGTACTTC.